This T cell receptor beta chain was recorded in a study of response to subunit inactivated influenza vaccine. In TCRdb, the RT-PCR reads were re-called with MiXCR into one record per CDR3 protein. The sample holds hundreds of thousands of distinct CDR3 sequences, 10% to 15% seen once. A word on this clonotype: Antigen specificity is unknown.

The CDR3 has 16 residues. Trimming removed 5 bases from V and 6 bases from J; junction bases left unmatched: 14. Germline values: CDR1 SEHNR, CDR2 FQNEAQ (reference sequence). Study-wide results and limits: A suggestion made by the authors is that each seasonal influenza vaccination recruits few new T cells.

The chain has TRBV7-9 and TRBJ2-5; 8 nucleotides line up with TRBD2. This TCR came from a man aged 50 to 60 who received an inactivated influenza vaccine. The source was PBMCs from blood, collected roughly 46 days after vaccination. CDR3 protein: CASSPRRERERKTQYF. For the CDR3, the DNA is TGTGCCAGCAGCCCCCGACGGGAGCGGGAGCGGAAGACCCAGTACTTC. Based on the CDR3 plus reference TRBV7-9 and TRBJ2-5, the full variable domain is DTGVSQNPRHKITKRGQNVTFRCDPISEHNRLYWYRQTLGQGPEFLTYFQNEAQLEKSRLLSDRFSAERPKGSFSTLEIQRTEQGDSAMYLCASSPRRERERKTQYFGPGTRLLVL.